A selection of T cell receptor beta chains follows, all from one sample in a study of shared clonotypes between healthy human individuals. Only in-frame clones appear in the TCRdb table, and some are missing; sequencing was by immunoSEQ multiplex PCR. Of some 2,400,000 clones listed, under 97% are singletons. The specimen was naive CD4+ T cells sorted from blood. These receptors originate from a man in his late teens or twenties in good health. Each CDR3 is given with its conserved first and last residue. The D gene is left open where the match is weak. Clone size is given for some rows only: seen once, a few or many times, or a class if the clone is expanded.

v_call	d_call	j_call	clone_size	cdr3_aa	cdr3_nt
TRBV6-5	.	TRBJ2-6	.	CASSYSPGTGANVLTF	TGTGCCAGCAGTTACTCTCCAGGGACAGGGGCCAACGTCCTGACTTTC
TRBV5-6	.	TRBJ2-7	.	CASSLGGAGEQYF	TGTGCCAGCAGCTTGGGAGGGGCTGGCGAGCAGTACTTC
TRBV27	.	TRBJ2-6	.	CASSFRAGANVLTF	TGTGCCAGCAGTTTCCGGGCCGGGGCCAACGTCCTGACTTTC
TRBV5-1	.	TRBJ2-2	.	CASSFDPNTGELFF	TGCGCCAGCAGCTTCGACCCGAACACCGGGGAGCTGTTTTTT
TRBV4-2	.	TRBJ2-7	.	CASSQDTSSYEQYF	TGTGCCAGCAGCCAAGACACGAGCTCCTACGAGCAGTACTTC
TRBV27	TRBD1	TRBJ1-1	.	CASSSGQESYTEAFF	TGTGCCAGCAGTTCTGGACAGGAGAGTTACACTGAAGCTTTCTTT
TRBV5-4	TRBD2	TRBJ2-2	.	CASSTGTSGELFF	TGTGCCAGCAGCACCGGGACTAGCGGGGAGCTGTTTTTT
TRBV5-1	.	TRBJ1-2	.	CASSLEPTGNYGYTF	TGCGCCAGCAGCTTGGAACCGACGGGGAACTATGGCTACACCTTC
TRBV27	TRBD2	TRBJ2-7	.	CASRAYSGGTYEQYF	TGTGCCAGCAGGGCTTACAGCGGGGGGACCTACGAGCAGTACTTC
TRBV10-3	TRBD2	TRBJ2-3	.	CASRGVGLAEGSTDTQYF	TGTGCCAGTCGGGGGGTTGGGTTAGCGGAGGGTAGCACAGATACGCAGTATTTT
TRBV30	TRBD1	TRBJ1-6	.	CAWSVWDRGINSPLHF	TGTGCCTGGAGTGTTTGGGACAGGGGGATTAATTCACCCCTCCACTTT
TRBV6-1	TRBD1	TRBJ1-1	.	CASSEATGTGKRTEAFF	TGTGCCAGCAGTGAAGCGACAGGGACAGGGAAAAGGACTGAAGCTTTCTTT
TRBV30	.	TRBJ2-7	.	CAWRRDRGYEQYF	TGTGCCTGGCGGAGGGACAGAGGCTACGAGCAGTACTTC
TRBV2	TRBD1	TRBJ1-1	.	CASTKDRGYTEAFF	TGTGCCAGCACTAAGGACAGGGGCTACACTGAAGCTTTCTTT
TRBV5-4	TRBD1	TRBJ1-1	few	CASRSLGTAWGEAFF	TGTGCCAGCAGGAGTCTTGGGACAGCCTGGGGTGAAGCTTTCTTT
TRBV29-1	TRBD2	TRBJ2-1	.	CSVPGLAAPGSYNEQFF	TGCAGCGTCCCGGGACTAGCGGCGCCCGGCTCCTACAATGAGCAGTTCTTC
TRBV6-5	.	TRBJ1-2	.	CASSYMGRYYGYTF	TGTGCCAGCAGTTACATGGGGCGATACTATGGCTACACCTTC
TRBV5-1	.	TRBJ1-2	.	CASSLADPGSYGYTF	TGCGCCAGCAGCTTGGCCGATCCAGGGTCCTATGGCTACACCTTC
TRBV7-2	TRBD2	TRBJ2-2	.	CASSLGLAGGRTGELFF	TGTGCCAGCAGCTTAGGACTAGCGGGGGGCAGAACCGGGGAGCTGTTTTTT
TRBV7-2	.	TRBJ2-4	.	CASSLELAKNIQYF	TGTGCCAGCAGCTTAGAATTAGCCAAAAACATTCAGTACTTC